This entry lists 30 T cell receptor beta chains sequenced from one sample in a study of blood T cells in healthy people across ages. Next came a second PCR, run for about 6 to 12 cycles, which used a sample-barcoded 5' primer along with a J-beta primer mix. TCRdb independently ran MiXCR on the 5' RACE reads; one entry per CDR3 protein. The profile shows hundreds of thousands of distinct CDR3 sequences, approximately 31% of them singletons. Sequencing was performed on blood. Source of these receptors: a woman aged 80 or older in good health.

V usage is TRBV9 and J usage is TRBJ2-1; 12 bases fit TRBD2. With V trimmed by 4 bases and J by 6 bases, 8 bases remained unmatched. Germline V gene lookup returns CDR1 SGDLS and CDR2 YYNGEE. This CDR3 comprises 16 residues. The CDR3 bases are TGTGCCAGCAGCCTCGGGGGGACTAGCGGGTCCAATGAGCAGTTCTTC. Encoded protein: CASSLGGTSGSNEQFF.

About this clonotype: Given a much more abundant clone one base away, this may be a read error. V and J are TRBV20-1 and TRBJ2-1; 8 bases fit TRBD1. Matching the DNA end better, TRBJ2-7 makes the J call doubtful. This CDR3 contains 14 residues. Germline CDR1 DFQATT, CDR2 SNEGSKA (reference sequence). The CDR3 here is CSAPDRGGINEQYF. The CDR3 bases are TGCAGTGCCCCCGACAGGGGAGGAATCAATGAGCAGTACTTC.

This clonotype was seen repeatedly, ten times or more. V is TRBV20-1 and J is TRBJ2-3, with 7 bases identical to TRBD2. This CDR3 has 14 residues. Germline trimming cut 1 base from V and 2 bases from J; bases unmatched to any gene: 3. CDR1 is DFQATT, CDR2 SNEGSKA, per germline (reference sequence). The CDR3, as DNA: TGCAGTGCTAGAGTCGGGGGGTACACAGATACGCAGTATTTT. Translation: CSARVGGYTDTQYF.

This clonotype was seen ten or more times. The chain uses TRBV7-8 and TRBJ2-3; 12 bases are a match to TRBD2. There are 18 residues in the CDR3. Germline V gene sequence: CDR1 SGHVS, CDR2 FQNEAQ. The V gene end was trimmed by 5 bases and the J gene end by 0 bases; junction bases not matched to a gene: 9. The CDR3 DNA sequence: TGTGCCAGCAGCAGTGGGACTAGCGGGCCTGTTAGCACAGATACGCAGTATTTT. This translates into CASSSGTSGPVSTDTQYF.

This clonotype was counted many times. Germline is not matched at one junction end, which may reflect a read error. The gene calls are TRBV7-7 and TRBJ2-5, with D perhaps TRBD2 (5 bases). There are 13 residues in the CDR3. Germline lookup yields CDR1 SSHAT and CDR2 FNYEAQ (reference sequence). The CDR3 here is CASSIGLKETQYF. The DNA for the CDR3 is TGTGCTAGCAGCATCGGACTTAAAGAGACCCAGTACTTC. Using reference TRBV7-7 and TRBJ2-5 for the parts outside the CDR3, the full variable domain is GAGVSQSPRYKVTKRGQDVTLRCDPISSHATLYWYQQALGQGPEFLTYFNYEAQPDKSGLPSDRFSAERPEGSISTLTIQRTEQRDSAMYRCASSIGLKETQYFGPGTRLLVL.

This clonotype was seen at least ten times. The chain has TRBV6-5 and TRBJ2-1; either TRBD1 or TRBD2 may supply D (6 bases each). V gave up 0 bases and J gave up 8 bases, with 11 bases separating them. The CDR3 sequence is 14 residues long. Germline V gene lookup returns CDR1 MNHEY and CDR2 SVGAGI. CDR3: CASSYSRGRDEQFF. The CDR3 DNA is TGTGCCAGCAGTTACTCCCGGGGGCGGGATGAGCAGTTCTTC.

This clonotype was recorded at least ten times. V usage is TRBV2 and J usage is TRBJ2-7; TRBD1 is a possible D gene (6 bases). The CDR3 consists of 14 residues. V was shortened by 3 bases and J by 3 bases, with 12 bases between the two germline ends. Germline CDR1 SNHLY, CDR2 FYNNEI. The DNA of the CDR3 is TGTGCCAGCAGTGAGGAGACAGGTTTCTACGAGCAGTACTTC. Translating gives CASSEETGFYEQYF.

This clonotype occurred many times. This chain uses TRBV5-1 with TRBJ2-1; no definite D call. The CDR3 has 12 residues. Germline V gene lookup returns CDR1 SGHRS and CDR2 YFSETQ. V shed 3 bases and J shed 2 bases, with 3 bases lying between them. CDR3: CASSSAYNEQFF. The CDR3 nucleotides are TGCGCCAGCAGCTCCGCCTACAATGAGCAGTTCTTC.

At least ten counts were recorded for this clonotype. The V gene is TRBV9, the J gene TRBJ2-3, with D tentatively TRBD2 (5 bases). The CDR3 runs 16 residues. The germline V and J ends were trimmed by 0 bases and 0 bases, with 11 bases remaining between them. The germline V gene encodes CDR1 SGDLS and CDR2 YYNGEE. The CDR3 sequence: CASSVGDSASTDTQYF. CDR3 in DNA: TGTGCCAGCAGCGTAGGCGATAGCGCTAGCACAGATACGCAGTATTTT.

This chain uses TRBV27 with TRBJ1-5; TRBD1 might be the D (5 bases). From germline, CDR1 is MNHEY and CDR2 SMNVEV (reference sequence). This CDR3 is 15 amino acids long. V was trimmed by 5 bases and J by 3 bases, leaving 14 bases between them. The CDR3 DNA sequence: TGTGCCAGCAGTCGCGCGGGGGAACTCAATCAGCCCCAGCATTTT. Its translation is CASSRAGELNQPQHF.

The V call is TRBV6-5, the J call TRBJ1-1, with 9 positions matching TRBD1. The CDR3 is 15 residues long. Germline CDR1 MNHEY, CDR2 SVGAGI. The ends lost 6 bases at V and 3 bases at J; junction bases unmatched: 8. CDR3 in DNA: TGTGCCAGCAGCTTAACGAACAGGGGGCACACTGAAGCTTTCTTT. This translates into CASSLTNRGHTEAFF.

The rearrangement uses TRBV20-1 and TRBJ2-7; tentatively, D is TRBD1 (5 bases). This CDR3 comprises 12 residues. Germline-derived CDR1 and CDR2 are DFQATT and SNEGSKA (reference sequence). Trimming removed 3 bases from V and 3 bases from J, with 9 bases in between. The CDR3 is CSASSQGYEQYF. In nucleotides, the CDR3 is TGCAGTGCTAGTTCGCAGGGCTACGAGCAGTACTTC.

The chain joins TRBV20-1 to TRBJ2-5; 7 bases line up with TRBD2. This CDR3 spans 16 amino acids. CDR1 and CDR2 (germline): DFQATT, SNEGSKA (reference sequence). V shed 0 bases and J 1 base; nucleotides not matched to a gene: 8. DNA of the CDR3: TGCAGTGCTAGAGAACGTCCTAGCGGTTTCCAAGAGACCCAGTACTTC. Amino acids: CSARERPSGFQETQYF.

At least ten counts were recorded for this clonotype. The chain couples TRBV6-1 to TRBJ2-7; a weak D match, TRBD2 (7 bases). The germline V and J ends were trimmed by 5 bases and 5 bases, with 16 bases remaining between them. Germline V CDR1 and CDR2: MNHNS, SASEGT. This CDR3 spans 14 amino acids. In DNA, the CDR3 is TGTGCCAGCAGTAAGCCGGGGGGCAGGAACGAGCAGTACTTC. Amino acids: CASSKPGGRNEQYF.

J is TRBJ2-1 and V is TRBV19; 9 positions agree with TRBD2. CDR1 and CDR2 from the germline V gene are LNHDA and SQIVND (reference sequence). This CDR3 is built from 13 residues. Germline trimming cut 5 bases from V and 9 bases from J; bases unmatched to any gene: 5. CDR3 loop: CASSARSGSEQFF. CDR3 nucleotides: TGTGCCAGTAGTGCTCGTAGCGGGAGTGAGCAGTTCTTC.

There are many counts of this clonotype. The V call is TRBV20-1, the J call TRBJ1-2, with D maybe TRBD1 (6 bases). Trimming took off 6 bases at V and 5 bases at J, with 19 bases between the two ends. This CDR3 region has 14 residues. CDR1 is DFQATT, CDR2 SNEGSKA, per germline (reference sequence). CDR3 in amino acids: CSAVETGSWYGYTF. CDR3 DNA sequence: TGCAGTGCCGTAGAAACAGGGAGTTGGTATGGCTACACCTTC.

This clonotype was detected many times. V usage is TRBV4-1 and J usage is TRBJ2-3, with TRBD2 identical over 8 bases. Germline V gene sequence: CDR1 MGHRA, CDR2 YSYEKL. The CDR3 spans 16 residues. V lost 0 bases and J lost 2; bases outside the gene matches: 4. The CDR3 loop is CASSQDPGGLTDTQYF. CDR3 bases: TGCGCCAGCAGCCAAGATCCGGGGGGGCTCACAGATACGCAGTATTTT.

This clonotype appeared many times. CDR3 coding DNA: TGTGCCAGCAGCCCTTTGGGAGCGGGGGTATACAATGAGCAGTTCTTC. This encodes CASSPLGAGVYNEQFF. The chain couples TRBV7-9 to TRBJ2-1; 8 bases align to TRBD2. This CDR3 has 16 amino acids. Trimming at V came to 5 bases and at J to 4 bases, leaving 10 bases not matched to a gene. Germline CDR1 is SEHNR and CDR2 is FQNEAQ (reference sequence).

The chain links TRBV15 to TRBJ1-2, with TRBD1 identical over 9 bases. The CDR3 runs to 15 residues. With 4 bases clipped from V and 0 bases from J, the junction kept 3 bases outside the gene matches. CDR1 LNHNV and CDR2 YYDKDF come from the germline V gene (reference sequence). The CDR3 region has the DNA TGTGCCACCAGCATCGGGACAGGGACTAACTATGGCTACACCTTC. This gives the protein CATSIGTGTNYGYTF.

The sample holds many counts of this clonotype. This rearrangement joins TRBV2 to TRBJ2-4, with 9 bases that match TRBD2. This CDR3 contains 14 residues. Germline trimming cut 10 bases from V and 0 bases from J; bases unmatched to any gene: 4. Germline values: CDR1 SNHLY, CDR2 FYNNEI. The DNA of the CDR3 is TGTGCCACCCAGCGGGGGGAAGCCAAAAACATTCAGTACTTC. It specifies CATQRGEAKNIQYF.

To note about this clonotype: This may stem from a read error, because a much larger clone lies one nucleotide away. The chain couples TRBV9 to TRBJ2-5; TRBD2 agrees at 7 bases. Germline lookup yields CDR1 SGDLS and CDR2 YYNGEE. CDR3 length equals 15 residues. Trimming at V came to 0 bases and at J to 11 bases, leaving 13 bases not matched to a gene. The CDR3 DNA reads TGTGCCAGCAGCGTAGGGCTAGCGGACCCCAATGAGCAGTACTTC. It translates to CASSVGLADPNEQYF.

The table lists this clonotype with a count of one. A single base separates this from a much larger clone, so it may be a read error. V is TRBV6-6 and J is TRBJ1-2; 8 bases map to TRBD1. Germline CDR1 reads MNHNY; CDR2 reads SVGAGI (reference sequence). There are 15 residues in the CDR3. The chain's CDR3 is CASSRTGTGGVGYIF. CDR3 nucleotide sequence: TGTGCCAGCAGTCGGACCGGGACAGGTGGTGTTGGCTACATCTTC.

This clonotype has a handful of counts. The chain links TRBV7-3 to TRBJ1-1, with D unresolved. The germline CDR1 and CDR2 sequences are SGHTA and FQGTGA. Trimming cost V 5 bases and J 11 bases, with 18 bases left between them. The CDR3 loop spans 13 amino acids. Here the CDR3 reads CASSPTGRTEAFF. The DNA of the CDR3 is TGTGCCAGCAGCCCCACGGGGAGGACCGAGGCTTTCTTT.

This clonotype turned up a few times. V and J are TRBV11-3 and TRBJ2-2; D is unresolved. V lost 5 bases to trimming and J lost 3 bases, with 13 bases between them. There are 15 residues in the CDR3. In germline, CDR1 is SGHNT, CDR2 YENEEA. The DNA of the CDR3 is TGTGCCAGCAGCCCCGGGCTCCGGCACACCGGGGAGCTGTTTTTT. This encodes CASSPGLRHTGELFF. The whole variable domain, remainder taken from reference TRBV11-3 and TRBJ2-2, is EAGVVQSPRYKIIEKKQPVAFWCNPISGHNTLYWYLQNLGQGPELLIRYENEEAVDDSQLPKDRFSAERLKGVDSTLKIQPAELGDSAVYLCASSPGLRHTGELFFGEGSRLTVL.

This clonotype was counted many times. J is TRBJ2-3 and V is TRBV11-2, with 12 bases matching TRBD2. The CDR3 runs to 15 residues. The V segment lost 6 bases and the J segment 6 bases; nucleotides outside the gene matches: 7. The V gene's germline CDR1 is SGHAT and CDR2 FQNNGV. The CDR3: CASSTTSGGPDTQYF. The DNA of the CDR3 is TGTGCCAGCAGTACGACTAGCGGGGGTCCGGATACGCAGTATTTT.

The genes are TRBV28 and TRBJ1-2, with 10 bases aligning to TRBD1. Germline CDR1 reads MDHEN; CDR2 reads SYDVKM. The CDR3 has 16 residues. The V and J ends lost 5 bases and 8 bases, in that order; junction bases with no gene match: 14. The CDR3 is CASSEPGQGTIKGYTF. The DNA of the CDR3 is TGTGCCAGCAGTGAACCGGGACAGGGGACAATAAAGGGCTACACCTTC.

This clonotype was seen only a few times. Possible read error: a much larger clone is one base away. The rearrangement links TRBV4-2 to TRBJ2-1, with 12 nucleotides matching TRBD2. CDR3 length: 16 residues. V was pared by 2 bases and J by 8 bases, with 7 bases of the junction left unmatched. Germline V CDR1 and CDR2: LGHNA, YNFKEQ. CDR3 bases: TGTGCCAGCAGCCAAACACCGACTAGCGGGGGCGATGAGCAGTTCTTC. Its protein is CASSQTPTSGGDEQFF.

The V gene is TRBV11-3, the J gene TRBJ2-4, with D tentatively TRBD1 (6 bases). The end of the DNA fits TRBJ2-7 better, so the J call may be wrong. The CDR3 runs 15 residues. Germline CDR1 and CDR2: SGHNT and YENEEA. The CDR3 bases are TGTGCCAGCAGCAAAACAATACAGGGTTTTGGCGAGCAGTACTTC. Its translation: CASSKTIQGFGEQYF.

This clonotype was seen a handful of times. The rearrangement links TRBV5-5 to TRBJ1-6, with 8 bases fitting TRBD1. CDR1 SGHKS and CDR2 YYEKEE come from the germline V gene (reference sequence). The CDR3 extends over 15 amino acids. V dropped 4 bases and J dropped 7; count of bases not matched to a gene: 7. CDR3 nucleotides: TGTGCCAGCAGCCCCGGGACAGGACAGAATTCACCCCTCCACTTT. Protein sequence: CASSPGTGQNSPLHF.

The CDR3 DNA follows: TGCGCCAGCAGACGGCAGGGAGAATCCTACAATGAGCAGTTCTTC. As protein: CASRRQGESYNEQFF. This chain uses TRBV5-1 with TRBJ2-1; either TRBD1 or TRBD2 may supply D (5 bases each). V shed 5 bases and J shed 1 base, with 13 bases lying between them. Germline CDR1 and CDR2: SGHRS and YFSETQ. The CDR3 length is 15 residues.